A selection of T cell receptor beta chains follows, all from one sample in a study of CXCR3-negative and CXCR3-positive naive CD8 T cells. TCRdb re-called the 5' RACE reads; one entry per CDR3 protein, DNA not given. This sample's table reports tens of thousands of distinct CDR3 sequences. The specimen sequenced was naive CXCR3+ CD8+ T cells from blood. The receptors were gathered from a human donor in good health. Some clones in this sample may be carry-over from other donors' samples. Both conserved end residues are part of each CDR3.

j_call: TRBJ1-5; v_call: TRBV28; cdr3_length: 14; cdr3_aa: CASSPTGNTQPQHF
j_call: TRBJ2-2; v_call: TRBV5-1; cdr3_length: 11; cdr3_aa: CASSQGGELFF
j_call: TRBJ2-7; v_call: TRBV15; cdr3_length: 14; cdr3_aa: CATPSLAGGDEQYF
j_call: TRBJ2-2; v_call: TRBV27; cdr3_length: 15; cdr3_aa: CASSLSSGSTGELFF
j_call: TRBJ2-7; v_call: TRBV11-2; cdr3_length: 16; cdr3_aa: CASSFPGDGRAEEQYF
j_call: TRBJ2-4; v_call: TRBV5-6; cdr3_length: 15; cdr3_aa: CASSTGGRAKNIQYF
j_call: TRBJ1-6; v_call: TRBV23-1; cdr3_length: 16; cdr3_aa: CASSWSGQIPHSPLHF
j_call: TRBJ2-1; v_call: TRBV5-1; cdr3_length: 14; cdr3_aa: CASSRSDPDNEQFF
j_call: TRBJ1-6; v_call: TRBV9; cdr3_length: 18; cdr3_aa: CASSVASTTGTGNSPLHF
j_call: TRBJ1-5; v_call: TRBV19; cdr3_length: 15; cdr3_aa: CASSIASGGNQPQHF
j_call: TRBJ2-7; v_call: TRBV6-2/TRBV6-3; cdr3_length: 14; cdr3_aa: CASSYSPRSYEQYF
j_call: TRBJ2-1; v_call: TRBV29-1; cdr3_length: 13; cdr3_aa: CSADRDPYNEQFF
j_call: TRBJ1-5; v_call: TRBV28; cdr3_length: 14; cdr3_aa: CASSGDRMNQPQHF
j_call: TRBJ2-3; v_call: TRBV5-5; cdr3_length: 16; cdr3_aa: CASSFGQGAHTDTQYF
j_call: TRBJ2-7; v_call: TRBV6-5; cdr3_length: 17; cdr3_aa: CASSYGDWRESSYEQYF
j_call: TRBJ2-2; v_call: TRBV4-3; cdr3_length: 15; cdr3_aa: CASSYSQGAGGELFF
j_call: TRBJ1-4; v_call: TRBV12-3/TRBV12-4; cdr3_length: 15; cdr3_aa: CASSGTGADNEKLFF
j_call: TRBJ2-1; v_call: TRBV3-1; cdr3_length: 16; cdr3_aa: CASSRIRLAAYNEQFF
j_call: TRBJ2-2; v_call: TRBV20-1; cdr3_length: 15; cdr3_aa: CSARNSGSDTGELFF
j_call: TRBJ2-1; v_call: TRBV20-1; cdr3_length: 16; cdr3_aa: CSASSLAGAPYNEQFF
j_call: TRBJ2-3; v_call: TRBV29-1; cdr3_length: 13; cdr3_aa: CSATGGGTDTQYF
j_call: TRBJ2-5; v_call: TRBV7-2; cdr3_length: 16; cdr3_aa: CASSPGVRTPGETQYF